One and the same sample provided the 21 T cell receptor beta chains below, sequenced in a study of T-cell reconstitution after alpha-beta-depleted transplantation in children. This sample's TCRbeta library carried unique molecular identifier barcodes. TCRdb used MiXCR to reprocess the PCR reads, holding one entry per CDR3 protein. The sample yields about 360,000 distinct CDR3 sequences, about 14% seen once. The sample was PBMCs, taken from the stem cell graft. Every receptor here comes from a human donor who donated a stem cell graft to a child with Fanconi anemia.

V and J are TRBV9 and TRBJ2-6; D may be TRBD1 (6 bases). V was cut by 3 bases and J by 7 bases, with 8 bases left in between. Germline V lookup: CDR1 SGDLS, CDR2 YYNGEE. CDR3 length: 13 residues. CDR3 nucleotides: TGTGCCAGCAGCGCACAGGGCGCCAACGTCCTGACTTTC. Protein sequence: CASSAQGANVLTF. The full variable domain, with the rest looked up from reference TRBV9 and TRBJ2-6, is DSGVTQTPKHLITATGQRVTLRCSPRSGDLSVYWYQQSLDQGLQFLIQYYNGEERAKGNILERFSAQQFPDLHSELNLSSLELGDSALYFCASSAQGANVLTFGAGSRLTVL.

This clonotype was seen many times. The chain uses TRBV19 and TRBJ1-1; D call uncertain. The CDR3 length is 15 residues. Germline lookup yields CDR1 LNHDA and CDR2 SQIVND (reference sequence). V lost 5 bases and J lost 1, with 14 bases in between. The CDR3 loop reads CASSLSGGRNTEAFF. CDR3 DNA: TGTGCCAGTAGTCTCTCGGGAGGGCGGAACACTGAAGCTTTCTTT. Using reference TRBV19 and TRBJ1-1 for the parts outside the CDR3, the full variable domain is DGGITQSPKYLFRKEGQNVTLSCEQNLNHDAMYWYRQDPGQGLRLIYYSQIVNDFQKGDIAEGYSVSREKKESFPLTVTSAQKNPTAFYLCASSLSGGRNTEAFFGQGTRLTVV.

The chain combines TRBV9 with TRBJ2-1, with a tentative D call TRBD1 (6 bases). Trimming took 4 bases from V and 7 from J, leaving 18 bases between them. There are 15 residues in the CDR3. Germline V gives CDR1 SGDLS, CDR2 YYNGEE. CDR3 loop: CASSPDGDIANEQFF. The CDR3 DNA reads TGTGCCAGCAGCCCCGATGGGGACATAGCTAATGAGCAGTTCTTC.

This clonotype showed up many times. The gene calls are TRBV6-2 or TRBV6-3 and TRBJ2-7; 8 bases are a match to TRBD2. The CDR3 runs 13 residues. Trimming at V came to 9 bases and at J to 4 bases, leaving 8 bases not matched to a gene. Germline V CDR1 and CDR2: MNHEY, SVGEGT. As DNA, the CDR3 is TGTGCCAGTTCCGAGACTAGCGTTTACGAGCAGTACTTC. Its protein product is CASSETSVYEQYF.

The chain carries TRBV7-2 and TRBJ2-1; the match to TRBD2 covers 10 bases. Germline CDR1 and CDR2: SGHTA and FQGNSA. There are 15 residues in the CDR3. V trimming: 5 bases; J trimming: 4 bases; junction bases outside the gene matches: 5. CDR3 loop: CASSRGSGGYNEQFF. CDR3 bases: TGTGCCAGCAGCCGTGGTAGCGGGGGGTACAATGAGCAGTTCTTC.

The chain couples TRBV29-1 to TRBJ2-1; D is perhaps TRBD1 or TRBD2 (5 bases each). The V gene lost 4 bases and the J gene lost 4 bases, with 11 bases spanning the gap. The germline gives CDR1 SQVTM, CDR2 ANQGSEA. The CDR3 runs 13 residues. The CDR3 loop reads CSVGQGRYNEQFF. The DNA of the CDR3 is TGCAGCGTTGGGCAGGGACGTTACAATGAGCAGTTCTTC.

This clonotype was seen a handful of times. The chain uses TRBV25-1 and TRBJ2-3; the match to TRBD2 covers 10 bases. The CDR3 covers 11 residues. CDR1 MGHDK and CDR2 SYGVNS come from the germline V gene. J was trimmed by 13 bases and V by 5 bases; bases with no gene match: 3. The CDR3 DNA sequence: TGTGCCAGCAGTCTTGGGACTAGCGAGTATTTT. Its protein product is CASSLGTSEYF.

The chain joins TRBV5-5 to TRBJ1-1, with 7 bases lining up with TRBD1. Germline loops: CDR1 SGHKS, CDR2 YYEKEE (reference sequence). The CDR3 is made up of 12 amino acids. Losses at the gene ends were 4 bases for V and 8 bases for J; bases not matched to a gene: 5. CDR3 nucleotides: TGTGCCAGCAGCCGCCGGGACAGCGAAGCTTTCTTT. This codes for CASSRRDSEAFF.

This clonotype was picked up many times. The chain couples TRBV7-9 to TRBJ2-4, with D perhaps matching TRBD2 (5 bases). The CDR3 is 14 amino acids. CDR1 is SEHNR, CDR2 FQNEAQ, per germline (reference sequence). V was shortened by 4 bases and J by 4 bases, with 11 bases between the two germline ends. The CDR3 reads CASSSSAGKNIQYF. CDR3 sequence (DNA): TGTGCCAGCAGCTCCTCTGCGGGTAAAAACATTCAGTACTTC. Together with reference TRBV7-9 and TRBJ2-4, the CDR3 gives the full variable domain: DTGVSQNPRHKITKRGQNVTFRCDPISEHNRLYWYRQTLGQGPEFLTYFQNEAQLEKSRLLSDRFSAERPKGSFSTLEIQRTEQGDSAMYLCASSSSAGKNIQYFGAGTRLSVL.

This clonotype was observed a few times. The genes are TRBV6-2 or TRBV6-3 and TRBJ2-1; D call uncertain. The CDR3 covers 13 residues. Germline V gene data show CDR1 as MNHEY and CDR2 as SVGEGT. V lost 2 bases and J lost 2, with 4 bases in between. This chain's CDR3 is CASSYQTYNEQFF. For the CDR3, the DNA is TGTGCCAGCAGTTACCAAACCTACAATGAGCAGTTCTTC.

The table lists this clonotype with many counts. This CDR3 is CSVDLGQGTYGYTF. The CDR3 nucleotides read TGCAGTGTTGACCTAGGCCAGGGAACTTATGGCTACACCTTC. The rearrangement uses TRBV20-1 and TRBJ1-2; D might be TRBD1 (5 bases). The CDR3 has 14 amino acids. V was shortened by 7 bases and J by 5 bases, with 20 bases between the two germline ends. Germline V gene data show CDR1 as DFQATT and CDR2 as SNEGSKA (reference sequence).

This chain connects TRBV7-2 to TRBJ2-1; possibly TRBD1 for D (5 bases). Trimming stripped 2 bases from V and 10 bases from J, with 12 bases between. CDR3 length: 13 residues. The germline gives CDR1 SGHTA, CDR2 FQGNSA. CDR3 sequence: CASSLRFTGEQFF. The CDR3 DNA sequence: TGTGCCAGCAGCTTAAGGTTCACAGGAGAGCAGTTCTTC.

This clonotype was counted many times. The chain employs TRBV7-2 and TRBJ2-7; a weak D match, TRBD2 (5 bases). Germline-derived CDR1 and CDR2 are SGHTA and FQGNSA. CDR3 size: 14 residues. V was trimmed by 5 bases and J by 4 bases, leaving 15 bases between them. The CDR3 DNA reads as TGTGCCAGCAGCCTAAGGGAAGGAGGATACGAGCAGTACTTC. Translation gives CASSLREGGYEQYF.

The chain has TRBV7-9 and TRBJ1-1; unclear D gene. Per the germline V gene, CDR1 is SEHNR and CDR2 is FQNEAQ (reference sequence). Trimming shortened V by 4 bases and J by 7 bases, and 7 bases separated the two germline ends. This CDR3 contains 11 residues. In DNA, the CDR3 is TGTGCCAGCAGCTGGCAGAGTGAAGCTTTCTTT. This gives the protein CASSWQSEAFF. Looking up the rest from reference TRBV7-9 and TRBJ1-1 gives the full variable domain: DTGVSQNPRHKITKRGQNVTFRCDPISEHNRLYWYRQTLGQGPEFLTYFQNEAQLEKSRLLSDRFSAERPKGSFSTLEIQRTEQGDSAMYLCASSWQSEAFFGQGTRLTVV.

The CDR3 coding sequence is TGTGCCAGCTGGGTGGGGTTAATCTCAGACAATGAGCAGTTCTTC. Amino acids: CASWVGLISDNEQFF. V is TRBV6-2 or TRBV6-3 and J is TRBJ2-1; the D is unclear. Germline CDR1 and CDR2: MNHEY and SVGEGT. The CDR3 runs 15 residues. V was pared by 8 bases and J by 5 bases, with 19 bases between.

This chain links TRBV18 with TRBJ1-3; TRBD1 might be the D (5 bases). Germline assignment: CDR1 KGHSH and CDR2 LQKENI. The CDR3 totals 15 residues. V gave up 3 bases and J gave up 4 bases, with 13 bases separating them. The CDR3 region is CASSPSEGPGNTIYF. CDR3 nucleotides: TGTGCCAGCTCACCGTCGGAGGGGCCAGGAAACACCATATATTTT.

This clonotype has more than one count but fewer than ten. The CDR3 DNA is TGTGCCAGCAGCCGTTGGGACAGGGAGGCTGAAGCTTTCTTT. It codes for CASSRWDREAEAFF. V is TRBV3-1 and J is TRBJ1-1, with 9 bases matching TRBD1. The V and J ends lost 4 bases and 6 bases, in that order; junction bases with no gene match: 6. This CDR3 comprises 14 residues. Germline V gene lookup returns CDR1 LGHDT and CDR2 YNNKEL (reference sequence).

This clonotype came up a few times. The CDR3 protein is CASTKTSGDSEQFF. The DNA of the CDR3 is TGTGCCAGCACCAAGACTAGCGGGGATTCTGAGCAGTTCTTC. This chain connects TRBV12-3 or TRBV12-4 to TRBJ2-1, with 11 nucleotides matching TRBD2. The CDR3 totals 14 residues. V was pared by 7 bases and J by 9 bases, with 8 bases of the junction left unmatched.

The J gene is TRBJ1-5, the V gene TRBV15, with D unresolved. The ends were cut back, 3 bases at V and 4 bases at J, with 4 bases in the middle. From germline, CDR1 is LNHNV and CDR2 YYDKDF (reference sequence). This CDR3 comprises 12 residues. The CDR3 here is CATSRDNQPQHF. In DNA form, the CDR3 reads TGTGCCACCAGCAGGGATAATCAGCCCCAGCATTTT.

This clonotype was seen repeatedly, ten times or more. The chain recombines TRBV15 with TRBJ2-5, with unresolved D. V gave up 5 bases and J gave up 5 bases, with 15 bases separating them. Germline-derived CDR1 and CDR2 are LNHNV and YYDKDF (reference sequence). The CDR3 totals 14 residues. CDR3 nucleotide sequence: TGTGCCACCAGCTCCCCCTCTTTGGGGGAGACCCAGTACTTC. Translating it yields CATSSPSLGETQYF.

The V gene is TRBV7-9, the J gene TRBJ2-1; 7 bases are shared with TRBD2. The CDR3 runs to 12 residues. Germline trimming cut 8 bases from V and 6 bases from J; bases unmatched to any gene: 4. CDR1 and CDR2 (germline): SEHNR, FQNEAQ (reference sequence). CDR3 DNA sequence: TGTGCCAGCGGGCTAGCGGCCAATGAGCAGTTCTTC. Translation: CASGLAANEQFF.